This entry lists 27 T cell receptor beta chains sequenced from one sample in a study of control samples from healthy donors and cancer patients. TCRdb's table, derived via immunoSEQ multiplex PCR, lists solely in-frame clones and lacks some. The sample contains over 85,000 clones, approximately 84% of which appear only once. The sequencing input was PBMCs. These receptors were collected from a man in his 70s with lung cancer.

The V gene is TRBV7-3, the J gene TRBJ2-1; D gene ambiguous. This CDR3 comprises 11 residues. Germline values: CDR1 SGHTA, CDR2 FQGTGA. Trimming cost V 3 bases and J 5 bases, with 2 bases left between them. The CDR3 sequence: CASSFNNEQFF. For the CDR3, the DNA is TGTGCCAGCAGCTTCAACAATGAGCAGTTCTTC.

This clone was observed a handful of times. The V and J genes are TRBV5-6 and TRBJ1-2, with 9 bases that match TRBD1. CDR1 is SGHDT, CDR2 YYEEEE, per germline. The CDR3 extends over 13 amino acids. V shed 4 bases, J shed 4 bases, and the junction held 2 bases outside the gene matches. CDR3 DNA sequence: TGTGCCAGCAGCCGGGACAGGGCCTATGGCTACACCTTC. This encodes CASSRDRAYGYTF.

This chain uses TRBV10-3 with TRBJ1-1; 12 bases map to TRBD1. The CDR3 contains 15 residues. CDR1 ENHRY and CDR2 SYGVKD come from the germline V gene. V trimming: 4 bases; J trimming: 2 bases; junction bases outside the gene matches: 2. CDR3 amino acids: CAISGDRGPNTEAFF. In nucleotides, the CDR3 is TGTGCCATCAGTGGGGACAGGGGGCCCAACACTGAAGCTTTCTTT.

The chain joins TRBV18 to TRBJ1-1; D is possibly TRBD1 (6 bases). The CDR3 length is 14 residues. Germline lookup yields CDR1 KGHSH and CDR2 LQKENI. V was pared by 3 bases and J by 4 bases, with 12 bases between. Here the CDR3 DNA reads TGTGCCAGCTCACCGGAACAGGGTTTCACTGAAGCTTTCTTT. It specifies CASSPEQGFTEAFF.

In its sample, this clone was seen once. This rearrangement joins TRBV7-8 to TRBJ1-1, with TRBD1 identical over 8 bases. CDR3 length equals 13 residues. Germline CDR1 is SGHVS and CDR2 is FQNEAQ. The ends lost 6 bases at V and 0 bases at J; junction bases unmatched: 0. CDR3 sequence (DNA): TGTGCCAGCAGGGGACAGGTGAACACTGAAGCTTTCTTT. The encoded protein is CASRGQVNTEAFF.

The chain couples TRBV11-2 to TRBJ2-7; D possibly corresponds to TRBD1 (7 bases). Per germline, CDR1 SGHAT and CDR2 FQNNGV. This CDR3 contains 16 residues. V was trimmed by 6 bases and J by 6 bases, leaving 24 bases between them. Here the CDR3 reads CASRSSSGGTLGEQYF. The CDR3, as DNA: TGTGCCAGCAGGAGCTCCTCAGGGGGGACCCTGGGCGAGCAGTACTTC.

The chain uses TRBV24-1 and TRBJ2-4, with 8 bases that match TRBD2. Trimming cost V 4 bases and J 7 bases; bases outside gene matches: 8. CDR3 length equals 15 residues. Germline V gene data show CDR1 as KGHDR and CDR2 as SFDVKD. CDR3 coding DNA: TGTGCCACCAGTGACTGGAGCGGGGGCGGGAACATTCAGTACTTC. Translating gives CATSDWSGGGNIQYF.

The chain employs TRBV3-1 (or the pseudogene TRBV3-2) and TRBJ1-4; D is undetermined. Germline-derived CDR1 and CDR2 are LGHDT and YNNKEL (reference sequence). Trimming cost V 7 bases and J 5 bases, with 20 bases left between them. CDR3 length: 16 residues. The CDR3 coding sequence is TGTGCCAGCACTGCGAGTAGGGTGGACCGAAATGAAAAACTGTTTTTT. Translating it yields CASTASRVDRNEKLFF.

The J gene is TRBJ2-5, the V gene TRBV19; possible D gene TRBD2, 7 bases. The CDR3 covers 17 residues. V lost 5 bases to trimming and J lost 4 bases, with 23 bases between them. CDR1 and CDR2 from the germline V gene are LNHDA and SQIVND (reference sequence). In DNA, the CDR3 is TGTGCCAGTAGTGGGCGACACAGGGAGGGCCTGGTAGAGACCCAGTACTTC. This encodes CASSGRHREGLVETQYF.

V and J are TRBV5-4 and TRBJ2-3; no definite D call. The V gene's germline CDR1 is SGHNT and CDR2 YYREEE (reference sequence). Trimming shortened V by 0 bases and J by 1 base, and 9 bases separated the two germline ends. This CDR3 comprises 15 residues. Written as DNA, the CDR3 is TGTGCCAGCAGCTTGGGTGGCTCGGGCACAGATACGCAGTATTTT. Amino acid sequence: CASSLGGSGTDTQYF.

The V gene is TRBV30, the J gene TRBJ1-2; D not resolved. Per germline, CDR1 GTSNPN and CDR2 SVGIG (reference sequence). The CDR3 is 13 residues long. Trimming took 1 base from V and 1 from J, leaving 7 bases between them. The CDR3 is CAWSATDNYGYTF. CDR3 coding DNA: TGTGCCTGGAGTGCTACAGATAACTATGGCTACACCTTC.

The rearrangement joins TRBV23-1 to TRBJ1-5, with TRBD1 identical over 8 bases. TRBV23-1 is assigned to the ORF class and has an uncertain function. The CDR3 is made up of 16 amino acids. Germline trimming cut 0 bases from V and 2 bases from J; bases unmatched to any gene: 3. The CDR3 loop reads CASSQSGTGGNQPQHF. The CDR3 DNA reads as TGCGCCAGCAGTCAATCGGGGACAGGAGGCAATCAGCCCCAGCATTTT.

This chain links TRBV19 with TRBJ2-1; 9 bases match TRBD1. Losses at the gene ends were 4 bases for V and 1 base for J; bases not matched to a gene: 5. CDR1 is LNHDA and CDR2 is SQIVND in the germline V gene (reference sequence). The length of the CDR3 is 16 residues. The CDR3 loop reads CASSKRGQGSYNEQFF. CDR3 bases: TGTGCCAGTAGTAAGAGGGGACAGGGTTCCTACAATGAGCAGTTCTTC.

Only a few counts were recorded for this clone. V is TRBV30 and J is TRBJ2-7; D gene ambiguous. Germline CDR1 reads GTSNPN; CDR2 reads SVGIG (reference sequence). The CDR3 covers 17 residues. V was shortened by 2 bases and J by 1 base, with 21 bases between the two germline ends. CDR3 protein: CAWSRARSMVGSYEQYF. The CDR3 DNA is TGTGCCTGGAGTCGAGCCAGGAGTATGGTCGGATCCTACGAGCAGTACTTC.

This chain joins TRBV19 and TRBJ2-3; TRBD2 might be the D (5 bases). V lost 6 bases to trimming and J lost 0 bases, with 13 bases between them. Per the germline V gene, CDR1 is LNHDA and CDR2 is SQIVND (reference sequence). The CDR3 is 15 residues long. CDR3 coding DNA: TGTGCCAGTAGCCCGCGGGTCCCTAGCACAGATACGCAGTATTTT. This encodes CASSPRVPSTDTQYF.

The chain has TRBV4-3 and TRBJ2-6, with no clear D. Germline V lookup: CDR1 LGHNA, CDR2 YSLEER. Trimming removed 3 bases from V and 8 bases from J, with 11 bases in between. The CDR3 contains 14 residues. The CDR3 sequence is CASSHHLKTNVLTF. In nucleotides, the CDR3 is TGCGCCAGCAGCCACCACTTAAAAACCAACGTCCTGACTTTC.

CDR3 protein: CASADRGGHNEQFF. CDR3 bases: TGTGCCAGCGCCGACAGGGGTGGCCACAATGAGCAGTTCTTC. This chain links TRBV18 with TRBJ2-1; TRBD1 matches 8 bases. The CDR3 runs 14 residues. Germline V lookup: CDR1 KGHSH, CDR2 LQKENI. The J segment lost 5 bases and the V segment lost 8 bases, leaving 8 bases of the junction unmatched.

CDR3 loop: CAISEVGHPSSYNEQFF. CDR3 coding DNA: TGTGCCATCAGTGAGGTGGGTCATCCAAGCTCCTACAATGAGCAGTTCTTC. This chain links TRBV10-3 with TRBJ2-1; D is unresolved. V lost 2 bases and J 0 bases, leaving 14 bases between the germline ends. From germline, CDR1 is ENHRY and CDR2 SYGVKD. The CDR3 length is 17 residues.

The J gene is TRBJ1-1, the V gene TRBV3-1 (or the pseudogene TRBV3-2), with D possibly TRBD1 on 6 matching bases. This CDR3 is built from 12 residues. V lost 8 bases to trimming and J lost 7 bases, with 14 bases between them. Germline V gene data show CDR1 as LGHDT and CDR2 as YNNKEL (reference sequence). CDR3: CASFSGGREAFF. The CDR3 bases are TGTGCCAGCTTCTCCGGGGGGCGTGAAGCTTTCTTT.

As to this clone: The sample has other DNA sequences that encode this CDR3 too. V and J are TRBV11-2 and TRBJ2-3; the match to TRBD2 covers 10 bases. This CDR3 is 19 amino acids long. Germline CDR1 and CDR2: SGHAT and FQNNGV. The J segment lost 4 bases and the V segment lost 3 bases, leaving 16 bases of the junction unmatched. CDR3 protein: CASSFPRGLSGGAPDTQYF. The CDR3 coding sequence is TGTGCCAGCAGCTTCCCCCGGGGGTTGAGCGGGGGGGCTCCAGATACGCAGTATTTT.

This rearrangement joins TRBV6-5 to TRBJ2-3; D possibly uses TRBD1 or TRBD2 (5 bases each). The germline gives CDR1 MNHEY, CDR2 SVGAGI. This CDR3 spans 16 amino acids. The V gene lost 0 bases and the J gene lost 6 bases, with 16 bases spanning the gap. The CDR3 DNA reads as TGTGCCAGCAGTTACTCGAGGGGTAGCAGGGTGGATACGCAGTATTTT. It is translated as CASSYSRGSRVDTQYF.

The chain employs TRBV24-1 and TRBJ2-7, with D perhaps assigned TRBD1 or TRBD2 (5 bases each). The CDR3 is made up of 13 amino acids. Trimming pared 5 bases from V and 4 bases from J, leaving 11 bases between. Per the germline V gene, CDR1 is KGHDR and CDR2 is SFDVKD. As DNA, the CDR3 is TGTGCCACCAGTGCGGGACGGACTTACGAGCAGTACTTC. Translation gives CATSAGRTYEQYF.

This chain joins TRBV19 and TRBJ2-7; 9 bases line up with TRBD2. Germline values: CDR1 LNHDA, CDR2 SQIVND (reference sequence). J gave up 5 bases and V 3 bases, and 11 bases lay outside the gene matches. There are 16 residues in the CDR3. CDR3 DNA: TGTGCCAGTAGTATGCTCCTAGCGGGGCCCCTCGACGAGCAGTACTTC. Amino acid sequence: CASSMLLAGPLDEQYF.

The chain carries TRBV20-1 and TRBJ2-7; 10 positions agree with TRBD1. V trimming: 3 bases; J trimming: 3 bases; junction bases outside the gene matches: 5. This CDR3 is built from 14 residues. Germline CDR1 and CDR2: DFQATT and SNEGSKA (reference sequence). The CDR3 sequence: CSASWGQGFYEQYF. The DNA of the CDR3 is TGCAGTGCTAGTTGGGGACAGGGGTTCTACGAGCAGTACTTC.

The chain links TRBV7-3 to TRBJ2-3, with TRBD2 matching 9 bases. Looked up from germline, CDR1 is SGHTA and CDR2 is FQGTGA. V was clipped by 5 bases and J by 6 bases; unmatched bases: 18. The CDR3 runs 18 residues. The CDR3 spells CASSDQAGGPYTSDTQYF. For the CDR3, the DNA is TGTGCCAGCAGCGATCAAGCGGGGGGCCCTTATACCTCTGATACGCAGTATTTT.

The chain carries TRBV5-1 and TRBJ1-1, with 7 bases that match TRBD1. Germline V gene lookup returns CDR1 SGHRS and CDR2 YFSETQ. Losses at the gene ends were 1 base for V and 5 bases for J; bases not matched to a gene: 2. The CDR3 spans 13 residues. The CDR3 DNA follows: TGCGCCAGCAGCTTGCAGGGGGGGACTGAAGCTTTCTTT. Its protein product is CASSLQGGTEAFF.

The rearrangement uses TRBV24-1 and TRBJ2-5, with D possibly being TRBD1 (6 bases). Germline CDR1 and CDR2: KGHDR and SFDVKD. Trimming pared 3 bases from V and 5 bases from J, leaving 15 bases between. CDR3 length equals 15 residues. CDR3 protein: CATSDIGTGTETQYF. The CDR3 DNA reads TGTGCCACCAGTGATATTGGAACAGGGACGGAGACCCAGTACTTC.